The 9 T cell receptor beta chains presented below share a single source sample, sequenced in a study of vaccination and CD4 T cells after COVID-19. Their cognate antigens are unknown. The Oncomine TCR Beta short-read assay sequenced DNA from cultured CD4+ T cells. TCRdb re-analysed the PCR reads in MiXCR, keeping a single row per CDR3 protein. The sample lists about 9,000 distinct CDR3 sequences, almost 50% occurring once. Described treatment: approximately 10-day PBMC culture with coronavirus spike peptide pools or control peptides (ViraFEST assay). Samples of CD4+ T cells were obtained from the unexposed donor before the COVID-19 pandemic (2011-2018). Sequences were obtained from CD4+ T cells from blood, cultured in vitro. These receptors were taken from a human donor in good health.

V is TRBV6-4 and J is TRBJ2-6, with 7 bases lining up with TRBD1. Germline V gives CDR1 MRHNA, CDR2 SNTAGT. Trimming cost V 0 bases and J 7 bases; bases outside gene matches: 15. The CDR3 runs to 19 residues. The CDR3 bases are TGTGCCAGCAGTGACTCTAGCGCGGCAGGGGGAATATCTGCCAACGTCCTGACTTTC. It codes for CASSDSSAAGGISANVLTF.

This clonotype was found once. The chain carries TRBV23-1 and TRBJ2-3, with a weak D call TRBD1 (5 bases). TRBV23-1 is noted as an ORF with a role that remains uncertain. The CDR3 loop spans 18 amino acids. Trimming took off 4 bases at V and 2 bases at J, with 22 bases between the two ends. The chain's CDR3 is CASSLITRGGRNTDTQYF. The DNA of the CDR3 is TGCGCCAGCAGTCTTATAACAAGGGGTGGGCGAAACACAGATACGCAGTATTTT.

This rearrangement joins TRBV3-1 to TRBJ1-2, with unresolved D. CDR3 length: 15 amino acids. Trimming took 0 bases from V and 4 from J, leaving 12 bases between them. Germline loops: CDR1 LGHDT, CDR2 YNNKEL (reference sequence). CDR3 sequence: CASSQDVRQIYGYTF. The CDR3 DNA follows: TGTGCCAGCAGCCAAGATGTGAGGCAGATCTATGGCTACACCTTC.

V gene TRBV6-2 or TRBV6-3 combines with J gene TRBJ1-5; 7 bases match TRBD1. V lost 0 bases to trimming and J lost 6 bases; unmatched junction nucleotides: 20. The CDR3 is 20 residues long. Germline CDR1 reads MNHEY; CDR2 reads SVGEGT. The CDR3 region is CASSYSQAEGAWMAAQPQHF. The CDR3 DNA is TGTGCCAGCAGTTACTCTCAGGCTGAGGGGGCATGGATGGCTGCTCAGCCCCAGCATTTT.

The chain links TRBV7-8 to TRBJ2-3; perhaps TRBD2 as D (5 bases). The germline V gene has CDR1 SGHVS and CDR2 FQNEAQ. The CDR3 extends over 12 amino acids. Trimming took off 5 bases at V and 6 bases at J, with 9 bases between the two ends. The CDR3 nucleotides read TGTGCCAGCAGCGCCGGCGGGGATACGCAGTATTTT. This translates into CASSAGGDTQYF.

The rearrangement uses TRBV7-2 and TRBJ1-2; 7 positions agree with TRBD1. V was clipped by 5 bases and J by 0 bases; unmatched bases: 3. This CDR3 has 14 amino acids. Germline assignment: CDR1 SGHTA and CDR2 FQGNSA. The CDR3 here is CASSRTGPNYGYTF. In DNA, the CDR3 is TGTGCCAGCAGCCGGACAGGACCTAACTATGGCTACACCTTC. Using reference TRBV7-2 and TRBJ1-2 for the parts outside the CDR3, the full variable domain is GAGVSQSPSNKVTEKGKDVELRCDPISGHTALYWYRQSLGQGLEFLIYFQGNSAPDKSGLPSDRFSAERTGGSVSTLTIQRTQQEDSAVYLCASSRTGPNYGYTFGSGTRLTVV.

The chain has TRBV9 and TRBJ1-6; TRBD1 agrees at 7 bases. Looked up from germline, CDR1 is SGDLS and CDR2 is YYNGEE. The CDR3 totals 14 residues. The junction had 7 bases not matched to a gene; V was cut back by 4 bases and J by 9 bases. CDR3 bases: TGTGCCAGCAGCCAAGGGGGCCGGATTTCACCCCTCCACTTT. The encoded protein is CASSQGGRISPLHF.

The chain uses TRBV2 and TRBJ1-6; D perhaps matches TRBD1 (5 bases). Trimming cost V 9 bases and J 3 bases, with 12 bases left between them. Germline V gene data show CDR1 as SNHLY and CDR2 as FYNNEI. The CDR3 contains 14 residues. The CDR3 bases are TGTGCCAGTGTCCGCAGGGTCTATAATTCACCCCTCCACTTT. Translated: CASVRRVYNSPLHF.

V usage is TRBV28 and J usage is TRBJ2-2; possible D gene TRBD1, 6 bases. Germline V gene lookup returns CDR1 MDHEN and CDR2 SYDVKM. V dropped 10 bases and J dropped 1 base, with 16 bases sitting between them. The CDR3 consists of 15 residues. The CDR3 loop reads CATQKSTGNTGELFF. CDR3 bases: TGTGCCACCCAAAAATCGACAGGGAACACCGGGGAGCTGTTTTTT.